The clone carrying this TCR beta chain was seen a few times. There are 14 residues in the CDR3. Germline CDR1 and CDR2: SGHTA and FQGNSA. V gave up 2 bases and J gave up 3 bases, with 11 bases separating them. The entry originates in a study of T cells in Graves' hyperthyroidism and ophthalmopathy. The investigators amplified TCR beta CDR3 regions from RNA transcripts. Researchers ran a first-round RT-PCR on the TCR CDR3 using the HTBI primer set. TCRdb analysed the multiplex PCR reads with MiXCR anew, one entry per CDR3 protein. The table has some 550,000 distinct CDR3 sequences, approximately 15% seen once. Lactation, pregnancy, other autoimmune disease or uncontrolled infection excluded patients. Cells are PBMCs isolated from around 10 ml of fresh blood.

The sample comprised blood. V is TRBV7-2 and J is TRBJ2-7; D is possibly TRBD1 (5 bases). The receptor was derived from a woman aged 35 to 49 with Graves' ophthalmopathy. The CDR3 region is CASSLQGPRYEQYF. The CDR3 region has the DNA TGTGCCAGCAGCTTACAGGGCCCTCGCTACGAGCAGTACTTC.